The TCR beta chain under discussion was sequenced for a study of naive and memory T cell subsets. General study findings and limits: A clonotype means one alpha or beta sequence, not an alpha/beta pair.

This clonotype was counted a few times. What it binds is not known. Two oligonucleotides, mixed equimolar, formed the beta constant-region primer covering TRBC1 and TRBC2. Ligated cDNA was amplified by four rounds of PCR with nested alpha and beta constant-region primers and SP2. TCRdb passed the UMI-ligation and nested PCR reads through MiXCR, listing each CDR3 protein once. The table includes roughly 140,000 distinct CDR3 sequences, over 15% detected once. CDR1 DFQATT and CDR2 SNEGSKA come from the germline V gene (reference sequence). With 4 bases removed from V and 3 bases from J, the gap between germline ends came to 12 bases. The CDR3 consists of 14 residues.

The sample taken for sequencing was naive CD4+ T cells from blood. This TCR was recovered from a human donor in good health. V is TRBV20-1 and J is TRBJ2-2; D uncertain. CDR3: CSAIRTDHTGELFF. The CDR3 DNA reads as TGCAGTGCTATCCGGACGGACCACACCGGGGAGCTGTTTTTT.